The next 17 T cell receptor beta chains were all read from a single sample in a study of CD8 T cells in Susac syndrome. Reverse transcription of about 0.5 to 1 ug RNA used random hexamers. TCRdb re-called the immunoSEQ multiplex PCR reads through MiXCR, storing one row per CDR3 protein. The table lists 230,000 or so distinct CDR3 sequences, roughly 96% of them singletons. Sequencing used CD4+ T cells from PBMCs. The receptor source for this set is a human donor with multiple sclerosis.

V gene TRBV5-1 combines with J gene TRBJ2-2, with D unresolved. Germline lookup yields CDR1 SGHRS and CDR2 YFSETQ. This CDR3 comprises 15 residues. V dropped 0 bases and J dropped 0 bases, with 6 bases sitting between them. This chain's CDR3 is CASSLGAANTGELFF. In nucleotides, the CDR3 is TGCGCCAGCAGCTTGGGGGCAGCGAACACCGGGGAGCTGTTTTTT.

This clonotype was seen a single time. The CDR3 sequence is CASSLPDSGNTIYF. CDR3 DNA sequence: TGTGCCAGCAGCTTACCCGACTCTGGAAACACCATATATTTT. The genes are TRBV7-2 and TRBJ1-3; no clear D gene. The V and J ends lost 2 bases and 0 bases respectively, with 5 bases between them. This CDR3 has 14 residues. The V gene's germline CDR1 is SGHTA and CDR2 FQGNSA.

The chain has TRBV30 and TRBJ2-2; D may be TRBD2 (5 bases). There are 13 residues in the CDR3. The V end lost 4 bases, the J end lost 4 bases, and 10 bases lay between the germline ends. The germline V gene encodes CDR1 GTSNPN and CDR2 SVGIG (reference sequence). CDR3 loop: CAWTLAATGELFF. CDR3 nucleotide sequence: TGTGCCTGGACTCTAGCAGCCACCGGGGAGCTGTTTTTT.

The chain employs TRBV30 and TRBJ2-7; D gene uncertain. The CDR3 sequence is 12 residues long. Germline CDR1 and CDR2: GTSNPN and SVGIG (reference sequence). V dropped 3 bases and J dropped 2 bases, with 8 bases sitting between them. CDR3 region: CAWSRNAYEQYF. CDR3 nucleotide sequence: TGTGCCTGGAGCAGGAATGCCTACGAGCAGTACTTC.

This chain connects TRBV6-5 to TRBJ2-3; D may be TRBD2 (5 bases). CDR1 and CDR2 from the germline V gene are MNHEY and SVGAGI. Trimming removed 0 bases from V and 1 base from J, with 14 bases in between. The CDR3 spans 17 residues. This CDR3 is CASSYSPGGFGTDTQYF. The CDR3 DNA sequence: TGTGCCAGCAGTTACTCTCCTGGCGGGTTTGGCACAGATACGCAGTATTTT.

The genes are TRBV7-2 and TRBJ2-7; 8 bases line up with TRBD2. The CDR3 runs to 15 residues. V shed 0 bases, J shed 2 bases, and the junction held 3 bases outside the gene matches. The germline V gene has CDR1 SGHTA and CDR2 FQGNSA. CDR3 sequence: CASSLAARGAYEQYF. The CDR3 DNA reads TGTGCCAGCAGCTTAGCGGCGCGGGGGGCCTACGAGCAGTACTTC.

The chain recombines TRBV20-1 with TRBJ1-1; 9 bases align to TRBD1. The CDR3 totals 16 residues. Per the germline V gene, CDR1 is DFQATT and CDR2 is SNEGSKA (reference sequence). J was trimmed by 1 base and V by 0 bases; bases with no gene match: 6. This CDR3 is CSARDPGQGTNTEAFF. In DNA, the CDR3 is TGCAGTGCTAGAGATCCCGGACAGGGGACGAACACTGAAGCTTTCTTT.

The chain recombines TRBV30 with TRBJ1-1; no firm D call. Germline CDR1 is GTSNPN and CDR2 is SVGIG (reference sequence). V was shortened by 4 bases and J by 6 bases, with 15 bases between the two germline ends. This CDR3 is 13 amino acids long. For the CDR3, the DNA is TGTGCCTGGACCACAACTTCCACCTCTGAAGCTTTCTTT. Amino acid sequence: CAWTTTSTSEAFF.

Written as DNA, the CDR3 is TGTGCCACCAGCAGGTCTGGAGTCGGGGGTGAGACCCAGTACTTC. Protein sequence: CATSRSGVGGETQYF. The chain uses TRBV15 and TRBJ2-5; maybe TRBD2 (6 bases). The length of the CDR3 is 15 residues. Trimming shortened V by 3 bases and J by 5 bases, and 16 bases separated the two germline ends. Germline CDR1 is LNHNV and CDR2 is YYDKDF (reference sequence).

The chain is built from TRBV15 and TRBJ2-2; maybe TRBD1 (5 bases). The CDR3 has 17 residues. V was shortened by 0 bases and J by 4 bases, with 15 bases between the two germline ends. Germline CDR1 and CDR2: LNHNV and YYDKDF (reference sequence). The CDR3 bases are TGTGCCACCAGCAGAGATATTGCCAGGGCTGGCACCGGGGAGCTGTTTTTT. Residues: CATSRDIARAGTGELFF.

The chain couples TRBV3-1 to TRBJ2-3; D not certain. Per the germline V gene, CDR1 is LGHDT and CDR2 is YNNKEL (reference sequence). This CDR3 has 13 amino acids. The V end was cut by 1 base, the J end by 10 bases, with 12 bases between. CDR3 region: CASSQVSQSSQYF. In nucleotides, the CDR3 is TGTGCCAGCAGCCAAGTCTCGCAAAGTTCGCAGTATTTT.

The chain is built from TRBV3-1 and TRBJ1-1, with 7 bases lining up with TRBD1. CDR3 length equals 14 residues. Germline CDR1 LGHDT, CDR2 YNNKEL (reference sequence). The V and J ends lost 5 bases and 1 base, in that order; junction bases with no gene match: 4. CDR3: CASSAGTANTEAFF. Here the CDR3 DNA reads TGTGCCAGCAGCGCCGGGACAGCGAACACTGAAGCTTTCTTT.

This rearrangement joins TRBV20-1 to TRBJ2-7; TRBD1 matches at 11 bases. Germline loops: CDR1 DFQATT, CDR2 SNEGSKA (reference sequence). The CDR3 loop spans 16 amino acids. The junction had 9 bases not matched to a gene; V was cut back by 4 bases and J by 1 base. DNA of the CDR3: TGCAGTGCTATCCGGGACAGGGGGTCTTGGTCCTACGAGCAGTACTTC. Its protein product is CSAIRDRGSWSYEQYF.

Only one count was recorded for this clonotype. This chain connects TRBV7-8 to TRBJ1-2; D possibly corresponds to TRBD1 (5 bases). This CDR3 spans 16 amino acids. V dropped 5 bases and J dropped 4 bases, with 20 bases sitting between them. CDR1 and CDR2 (germline): SGHVS, FQNEAQ. This CDR3 reads CASSLQTRGIGYGYTF. The CDR3, as DNA: TGTGCCAGCAGCCTCCAAACGAGGGGAATCGGCTATGGCTACACCTTC.

The V gene is TRBV15, the J gene TRBJ2-3, with D perhaps matching TRBD2 (5 bases). The CDR3 has 15 amino acids. Germline V gene data show CDR1 as LNHNV and CDR2 as YYDKDF (reference sequence). Deletions cut 5 bases from V and 2 bases from J, with 14 bases between. CDR3 in amino acids: CATSEGWTDTDTQYF. The DNA of the CDR3 is TGTGCCACCAGCGAGGGATGGACGGACACAGATACGCAGTATTTT.

V is TRBV24-1 and J is TRBJ2-5; the match to TRBD1 covers 8 bases. J lost 4 bases, V lost 3 bases, and 6 bases had no gene match. Germline CDR1 KGHDR, CDR2 SFDVKD. The CDR3 is made up of 15 amino acids. CDR3 in DNA: TGTGCCACCAGTGATGCAGGGGGCGCAGGAGAGACCCAGTACTTC. Translating it yields CATSDAGGAGETQYF.

The chain links TRBV18 to TRBJ1-2, with D unclear. V was cut by 5 bases and J by 8 bases, with 12 bases left in between. The germline V gene has CDR1 KGHSH and CDR2 LQKENI. The CDR3 spans 12 residues. CDR3 loop: CASSEIRAGYTF. The CDR3 region has the DNA TGTGCCAGCTCAGAAATCCGGGCCGGCTACACCTTC.